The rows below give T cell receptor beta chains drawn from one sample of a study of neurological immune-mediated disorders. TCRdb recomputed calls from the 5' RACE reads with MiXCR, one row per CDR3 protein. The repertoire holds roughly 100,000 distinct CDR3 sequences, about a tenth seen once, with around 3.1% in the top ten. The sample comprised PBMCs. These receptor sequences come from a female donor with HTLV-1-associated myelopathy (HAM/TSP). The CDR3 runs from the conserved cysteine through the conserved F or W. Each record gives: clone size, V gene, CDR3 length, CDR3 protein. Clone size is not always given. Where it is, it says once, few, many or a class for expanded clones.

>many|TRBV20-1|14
CSARHLAGKETQYF
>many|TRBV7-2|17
CASSLWVRGASTDTQYF
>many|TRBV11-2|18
CASSSTIAPTSGANVLTF
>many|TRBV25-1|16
CASSEGGLAGAYEQYF
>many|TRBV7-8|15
CASSPRRAGANVLTF
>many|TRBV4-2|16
CASSPTGRTSGNTIYF
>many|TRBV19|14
CASSMDSYSYGYTF
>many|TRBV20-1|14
CSAQAGNGNTEAFF
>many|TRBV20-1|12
CSATGGTDTQYF
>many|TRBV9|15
CASSFRLAGDNEQFF
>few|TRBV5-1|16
CASSLGGTGGRYEQYF
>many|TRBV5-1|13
CASNEDDRAAAFF
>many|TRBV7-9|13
CASITPRSDTQYF
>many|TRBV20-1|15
CSARDSRGKDTEAFF
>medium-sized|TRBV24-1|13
CATSDRGNQPQHF
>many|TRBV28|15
CASRGLADRTDTQYF
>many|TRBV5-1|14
CASSLEIGRDEQFF
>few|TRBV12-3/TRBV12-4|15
CASRVQGNSNQPQHF
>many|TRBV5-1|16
CASSLLGGMSYNEQFF
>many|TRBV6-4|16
CASSDSMGGGYNEQFF
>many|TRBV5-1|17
CASSLPLAGGVTGELFF
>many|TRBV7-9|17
CASSLEISGAPTDTQYF
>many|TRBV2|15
CASSASGGFTGELFF
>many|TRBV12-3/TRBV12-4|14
CASSFEGPGYEQYF
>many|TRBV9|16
CASSVGGGGAYNEQFF
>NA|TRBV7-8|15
CASSTTSGGTDTQYF
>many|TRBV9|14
CASSSRSRADTQYF